The clone carrying this T cell receptor beta chain ranks as large. The data originate from a study of circulating CD8 cells and anti-PD-1 response in melanoma. Each library started from approximately 14 ng of total RNA using the QIAseq Immune Repertoire TCR panel. TCRdb processed the reads anew with MiXCR; each CDR3 protein has one entry. The sample gives approximately 370 distinct CDR3 sequences, 5.4% of which show up once; roughly 20% is in the top ten. Sorting of live CD3+CD8+TCRalphabeta+ cells by PD-1 and/or TIGIT gave four subsets. The origin of this receptor is a human donor with melanoma. The specimen comprised CD8+ T cells from PBMCs, sampled at baseline or after one month of anti-PD-1 therapy (not recorded which).

CDR3 sequence reads: CASSHHRGPTYEQYF. Here the CDR3 DNA reads TGCGCCAGCAGCCACCACAGGGGACCCACCTACGAGCAGTACTTC. The gene calls are TRBV4-3 and TRBJ2-7, with 7 nucleotides matching TRBD1. The length of the CDR3 is 15 residues. With V trimmed by 3 bases and J by 2 bases, 7 bases remained unmatched. The germline V gene encodes CDR1 LGHNA and CDR2 YSLEER.